This TCR beta chain was documented in a study of beta chain features in type 1 diabetes. A single heparinised draw of roughly 120 mL on average was taken per donor. The CDR3 is 13 amino acids. Looked up from germline, CDR1 is MNHEY and CDR2 is SVGAGI. Between the trimmed V and J ends, which lost 5 bases and 4 bases, there was a span of 12 bases. Reverse transcribing all isolated RNA meant expressed TCRB transcripts were sequenced. The data were produced by immunoSEQ multiplex PCR, yet TCRdb's version contains in-frame clones alone and is incomplete. The sample shows 600,000 to 700,000 clones, around an eighth of them seen only once. As to this clone: Its antigen is not known.

Notes on the study in general: There was a moderate but significant shortening of TCRB CDR3s in all four CD4+ subsets of Type 1 diabetes patients.

The chain couples TRBV6-5 to TRBJ2-7; unclear D gene. This TCR derives from a man aged 30 to 39 with type 1 diabetes. Material for sequencing was naive CD4+ T cells from blood. The CDR3 region has the DNA TGTGCCAGCAGTAAACCGGCCACTTACGAGCAGTACTTC. Amino acid sequence: CASSKPATYEQYF.